This T cell receptor beta chain was profiled in a study of blood T cell repertoires in COVID-19. About the research overall: In each case, the material was cDNA or gDNA derived from T cells, B-cell-depleted T cells, or PBMCs.

Original methodology: Reference gene primer amplification gave estimated nucleated cell counts. The protocol was immunoSEQ multiplex PCR, while the TCRdb copy is restricted to in-frame clones and leaves out a portion. Clone size and V and J calls were adopted from that table, with D and trimming inferred from the DNA. The sample includes 130,000 or so clones, 87% of them seen just once. V trimming: 0 bases; J trimming: 1 base; junction bases outside the gene matches: 8. This CDR3 has 18 amino acids. From germline, CDR1 is MNHEY and CDR2 SVGEGT. V and J are TRBV6-2 or TRBV6-3 and TRBJ2-7, with 11 positions matching TRBD2. This sequence was found in a woman aged 45-59 years with acute or convalescent COVID-19. What was sequenced was peripheral blood. In nucleotides, the CDR3 is TGTGCCAGCAGTTACTCAAGTAGCGGGAGGGCCCTTTCCTACGAGCAGTACTTC. Translating gives CASSYSSSGRALSYEQYF.